This TCR beta chain was sequenced for a study of identical twins. General study findings and limits: Conclusions leaned on cross-sectional statistical analysis and did not track the same donors over time. Analyses based on zero insertions could be partly confounded by invariant MAIT and iNKT cells.

This clonotype was detected a few times. Antigen: not known. Germline V gene sequence: CDR1 SGHRS, CDR2 YFSETQ. The CDR3 is 15 residues long. With 4 bases clipped from V and 3 bases from J, the junction kept 6 bases outside the gene matches. Through template switching, a universal primer site was introduced, and the cDNA contained unique molecular identifiers. TCRdb passed the 5' RACE reads through MiXCR, listing each CDR3 protein once. The sample yields 640,000 or so distinct CDR3 sequences, roughly 6.2% seen once. The sequence derives from a man younger than 35 in good health. Sample: naive T cells sorted from blood. The genes are TRBV5-1 and TRBJ2-2, with 7 bases aligning to TRBD2. The CDR3, as DNA: TGCGCCAGCAGCCCCCGGGGGGTTGACACCGGGGAGCTGTTTTTT. Residues: CASSPRGVDTGELFF.